In this sample, the clone carrying this TCR beta chain turned up many times. Its specificity is unknown. Unique molecular identifiers were present on the cDNA, and a universal primer site came from template switching. A single record per CDR3 protein comes from TCRdb applying MiXCR to the 5' RACE reads. This table holds a few hundred thousand distinct CDR3 sequences, around 20% found once. Healthy Caucasian individuals made up all the donors. The germline V gene encodes CDR1 SGHVS and CDR2 FQNEAQ. This CDR3 comprises 15 residues. V was pared by 1 base and J by 2 bases, with 12 bases between. This sample stems from a study of identical twins. Study conclusions and caveats: Fewer insertions marked abundant cord blood beta clonotypes; young adult naive trended weakly, memory not at all.

This chain connects TRBV7-8 to TRBJ2-7, with D possibly being TRBD2 (5 bases). This receptor was identified in a man between 50 and 59 years old in good health. The sample taken for sequencing was naive T cells sorted from blood. The CDR3 is CASSLDRAVTYEQYF. The DNA for the CDR3 is TGTGCCAGCAGCTTAGACAGAGCGGTGACCTACGAGCAGTACTTC.